A selection of T cell receptor beta chains follows, all from one sample in a study of identical twins. TCRdb called the 5' RACE reads again in MiXCR, with one record for every CDR3 protein. The data contain about 210,000 distinct CDR3 sequences, roughly 10% of them singletons. Specimen: memory (CD45RO+) T cells sorted from blood. These receptors all stem from a woman under 30 in good health. Both conserved end residues are part of each CDR3. The D gene is left open where the match is weak. Clone size appears in some rows only: once, few, many, or a class for an expanded clone.

V	D	J	size	CDR3	DNA
TRBV2	.	TRBJ1-3	few	CASSIVDSGNTIYF	TGTGCCAGCAGTATAGTTGACTCTGGAAACACCATATATTTT
TRBV20-1	TRBD2	TRBJ2-1	few	CRAGARNEQFF	TGCAGGGCGGGAGCTAGAAATGAGCAGTTCTTC
TRBV20-1	.	TRBJ2-3	.	CSATSTDTQYF	TGCAGTGCTACTTCCACAGATACGCAGTATTTT
TRBV30	TRBD1	TRBJ1-1	few	CAWKLRDRVNTEAFF	TGTGCCTGGAAACTTCGGGACAGGGTGAACACTGAAGCTTTCTTT
TRBV13	.	TRBJ2-1	many	CASSFRQGRGGNEQFF	TGTGCCAGCAGCTTTAGACAGGGCAGGGGGGGGAATGAGCAGTTCTTC
TRBV18	.	TRBJ2-7	.	CASSVQYEQYF	TGTGCCAGCTCAGTCCAATACGAGCAGTACTTC
TRBV5-1	.	TRBJ2-5	few	CASSTEGHRGETQYF	TGCGCCAGCAGCACCGAAGGACACCGCGGCGAGACCCAGTACTTC
TRBV4-1	TRBD2	TRBJ2-1	.	CASSQGTGTSPTKSFF	TGCGCCAGCAGCCAAGGCACCGGGACTAGCCCCACGAAATCGTTCTTC
TRBV5-1	.	TRBJ2-1	many	CASRGLGSYNEQFF	TGCGCCAGCAGGGGGTTAGGCAGTTACAATGAGCAGTTCTTC
TRBV12-3/TRBV12-4	.	TRBJ2-5	few	CASSLTGSGETQYF	TGTGCCAGCAGTCTAACAGGTTCAGGGGAGACCCAGTACTTC
TRBV9	TRBD1	TRBJ2-1	.	CASSDRDRAYNEQFF	TGTGCCAGCAGCGACCGGGACAGGGCCTACAATGAGCAGTTCTTC
TRBV2	.	TRBJ1-5	few	CASGRGDGPNQPQHF	TGTGCCAGCGGGAGGGGGGACGGCCCCAATCAGCCCCAGCATTTT
TRBV7-7	TRBD2	TRBJ2-2	many	CASSSSRSGGGLAGELFF	TGTGCTAGCAGCTCCTCACGTAGTGGCGGGGGGCTAGCCGGGGAGCTGTTTTTT
TRBV7-2	.	TRBJ1-5	.	CASSLGGFRASNQPQHF	TGTGCCAGCAGCTTAGGAGGGTTCCGGGCTAGCAATCAGCCCCAGCATTTT
TRBV6-4	TRBD2	TRBJ2-5	few	CASSERPTSEPGAQYF	TGTGCCAGCAGTGAAAGGCCTACTAGCGAGCCTGGGGCCCAGTACTTC
TRBV14	.	TRBJ1-2	.	CASSQALSYGYTF	TGTGCCAGCAGCCAAGCGCTGAGCTATGGCTACACCTTC
TRBV12-3/TRBV12-4	.	TRBJ2-2	.	CASRFVEAGELFF	TGTGCCAGCAGGTTCGTCGAGGCCGGGGAGCTGTTTTTT
TRBV20-1	.	TRBJ2-1	few	CSAITGTTNEQFF	TGCAGTGCCATTACCGGGACGACCAATGAGCAGTTCTTC
TRBV7-9	.	TRBJ2-7	.	CASRGLGESSYEQYF	TGTGCCAGCAGGGGTCTGGGGGAGAGTTCCTACGAGCAGTACTTC
TRBV5-1	.	TRBJ2-1	few	CASSLDGGPVNEQFF	TGCGCCAGCAGCTTGGACGGTGGCCCGGTTAATGAGCAGTTCTTC
TRBV3-1	.	TRBJ1-3	.	CASSQADSGNTIYF	TGTGCCAGCAGCCAAGCGGACTCTGGAAACACCATATATTTT
TRBV6-2/TRBV6-3	.	TRBJ2-7	.	CASSYSRSGSYEQYF	TGTGCCAGCAGTTACTCTCGTAGCGGTAGCTACGAGCAGTACTTC
TRBV30	TRBD1	TRBJ2-7	.	CAWAQGTYEQYF	TGTGCCTGGGCACAGGGGACCTACGAGCAGTACTTC
TRBV5-4	.	TRBJ2-1	.	CASGPGLLCEQFF	TGTGCCAGCGGCCCCGGGCTCCTCTGTGAGCAGTTCTTC
TRBV7-2	.	TRBJ2-7	few	CASSASRGSYEQYF	TGTGCCAGCAGCGCATCCAGGGGCTCCTACGAGCAGTACTTC
TRBV27	.	TRBJ1-2	.	CASSRKGREANYGYTF	TGTGCCAGCAGTCGAAAAGGACGTGAAGCTAACTATGGCTACACCTTC
TRBV4-3	TRBD1	TRBJ1-5	few	CASSQVIGTGGDQPQHF	TGCGCCAGCAGCCAAGTCATCGGGACAGGGGGAGATCAGCCCCAGCATTTT
TRBV11-3	TRBD2	TRBJ2-3	many	CASSLGSGETDTQYF	TGTGCCAGCAGCTTAGGTAGCGGGGAGACAGATACGCAGTATTTT
TRBV3-1	TRBD1	TRBJ2-5	once	CASSQQVSWDRVDTETQYF	TGTGCCAGCAGCCAACAGGTGTCCTGGGACAGGGTGGATACGGAGACCCAGTACTTC
TRBV7-9	.	TRBJ2-1	many	CASSLGWGETYNEQFF	TGTGCCAGCAGCTTAGGGTGGGGAGAGACCTACAATGAGCAGTTCTTC
TRBV14	.	TRBJ2-3	many	CASSLGSHSLYTQYF	TGTGCCAGCAGCTTAGGCTCCCACTCACTTTATACGCAGTATTTT
TRBV5-1	.	TRBJ2-2	few	CASTLVADNTGELFF	TGCGCCAGCACCTTAGTAGCGGACAACACCGGGGAGCTGTTTTTT
TRBV4-1	.	TRBJ1-4	few	CASSQENGRARWEKLFF	TGCGCCAGCAGCCAAGAGAACGGCAGGGCCCGGTGGGAAAAACTGTTTTTT
TRBV7-9	TRBD2	TRBJ2-3	few	CASSRGTSGVNTQYF	TGTGCCAGCAGCCGTGGGACTAGCGGGGTTAATACGCAGTATTTT
TRBV14	TRBD2	TRBJ2-5	few	CASSQVTGRAQETQYF	TGTGCCAGCAGCCAAGTGACCGGGAGGGCACAAGAGACCCAGTACTTC
TRBV6-1	TRBD1	TRBJ1-3	few	CASKKPGQGSGNTIYF	TGTGCCAGCAAAAAGCCGGGACAGGGCTCTGGAAACACCATATATTTT
TRBV12-3/TRBV12-4	TRBD2	TRBJ2-7	.	CASRLPSGGESYEQYF	TGTGCCAGCAGATTACCTAGCGGCGGGGAATCCTACGAGCAGTACTTC
TRBV29-1	.	TRBJ2-4	.	CSVAQGGKNIQYF	TGCAGCGTTGCCCAGGGGGGCAAGAACATTCAGTACTTC
TRBV20-1	.	TRBJ2-3	few	CSAVTSGTQYF	TGCAGTGCCGTTACCTCTGGAACGCAGTATTTT
TRBV7-3	TRBD1	TRBJ2-7	.	CASSLAGGQGYEQYF	TGTGCCAGCAGCCTAGCTGGGGGACAGGGCTACGAGCAGTACTTC
TRBV10-3	TRBD1	TRBJ2-5	many	CATLPRTGVIQETQYF	TGTGCCACCCTACCCCGGACAGGGGTTATTCAGGAGACCCAGTACTTC
TRBV7-9	.	TRBJ2-3	few	CASSRLRLVEDHTQYF	TGTGCCAGCAGCCGCCTTCGACTAGTAGAGGATCATACGCAGTATTTT
TRBV11-2	.	TRBJ2-5	.	CASSLLITAKETQYF	TGTGCCAGCAGCTTATTAATAACAGCTAAAGAGACCCAGTACTTC
TRBV6-1	TRBD1	TRBJ2-7	.	CASSLQDRGSYEQYF	TGTGCCAGCAGTCTCCAGGACAGGGGCTCCTACGAGCAGTACTTC
TRBV12-3/TRBV12-4	TRBD1	TRBJ2-1	.	CASSLALRGQGYNEQFF	TGTGCCAGCAGTTTAGCGCTAAGGGGACAGGGTTACAATGAGCAGTTCTTC
TRBV11-2	TRBD1	TRBJ1-6	.	CASSPYRGSSYNSPLHF	TGTGCCAGCAGCCCCTACAGGGGGAGCTCCTATAATTCACCCCTCCACTTT
TRBV5-1	.	TRBJ2-3	.	CASSPRPTGGADTQYF	TGCGCCAGCAGCCCCCGACCTACCGGGGGCGCAGATACGCAGTATTTT
TRBV20-1	.	TRBJ1-6	.	CSASRGDNSPLHF	TGCAGTGCTAGCAGAGGGGATAATTCACCCCTCCACTTT
TRBV20-1	TRBD2	TRBJ2-3	.	CSARGMKRGSTDTQYF	TGCAGTGCTAGGGGCATGAAGCGGGGTAGCACAGATACGCAGTATTTT
TRBV15	.	TRBJ1-4	few	CATSRDLKGREKLFF	TGTGCCACCAGCAGGGATCTGAAGGGACGAGAAAAACTGTTTTTT
TRBV7-2	.	TRBJ2-1	many	CASSPWGGRNEQFF	TGTGCCAGCAGCCCCTGGGGAGGTAGGAATGAGCAGTTCTTC
TRBV20-1	.	TRBJ1-2	few	CSAGGGIDGYTF	TGCAGTGCCGGCGGAGGGATCGATGGCTACACCTTC
TRBV9	.	TRBJ2-5	many	CASSPGLARETQYF	TGTGCCAGCAGCCCCGGGCTAGCGAGGGAGACCCAGTACTTC
TRBV7-2	.	TRBJ1-6	many	CASSSRTAGNSPLHF	TGTGCCAGCAGCTCGCGGACAGCTGGTAATTCACCCCTCCACTTT
TRBV2	TRBD1	TRBJ1-2	few	CASRGGRDRVYGYTF	TGTGCCAGCAGAGGGGGCCGGGACAGGGTCTATGGCTACACCTTC